This TCR beta chain was recovered during a study of blood T cell repertoires in COVID-19 (TCRdb year 2020). For the study in its entirety: Collaborator samples came from the United States, Italy and Spain and covered acute and convalescent phases of COVID-19. The prospective study material was composed of cDNA or gDNA derived from T cells, B-cell-depleted T cells, or PBMCs. A de-identified subject ID, COVID-19 status, age in years and sex were almost always included in the sample metadata. Where HLA class I and class II types were available, the types were taken from metadata supplied by the sample provider, not from assay-based typing. The samples were drawn from the first 160 participants of the ongoing ImmuneRACE study and from 950 to 1,500 subjects provided by 6 global collaborators. A freely available public database, intended as a resource for researchers studying the immune response to SARS-CoV-2, is where the repertoires were released. Deeply sampled blood TCRbeta repertoires from subjects exposed to, actively infected with, or recovered from COVID-19 were included in the dataset. The full study reports these points: Clinical and demographic metadata were provided uncurated, with the amount varying by source and participant.

TCRbeta CDR3 regions were amplified from genomic DNA using the immunoSEQ Assay, a bias-controlled multiplex PCR. The authors' analysis ran thus. Nucleated cell counts per sample were estimated from amplification of reference gene primers within the assay. To quantify the absolute abundance of each unique TCRbeta CDR3 rearrangement, sequence reads were collapsed and filtered. For each sample, productive Simpson clonality was calculated by taking the square root of Simpson's diversity index across productive rearrangements. TCRdb limited this immuneACCESS table to in-frame rearrangements with V and J called. A share of clones is missing; checked studies link under half to unresolved V genes, and the rest is unexplained. Clone size and V and J calls were adopted from that table, with D and trimming inferred from the DNA. Across this sample there are a few hundred thousand clones, with about 88% seen only once. Around 7.4% of the sample lies in the top ten.

One collaborating source in Seattle enrolled patients while the patients were actively infected and followed the patients over time throughout the course of disease. The collaborating institutions used their own protocols to collect whole blood in K2EDTA tubes. For TCRbeta analysis, collaborators shipped samples in one of three forms: frozen whole blood, isolated PBMCs, or DNA extracted from either of those sample types. CDR1 LNHNV and CDR2 YYDKDF were looked up in the germline V gene (reference sequence). Trimming takes 0 bases from V and 9 bases from J, and the germline ends sit 18 bases apart. Counted from cysteine to phenylalanine, this CDR3 has 16 amino acids. Only the CDR3 part of the read is kept: 48 bases, read in frame from the first base. As to this clone: What antigen it recognizes has not been identified. No clone much larger than this one lies a single base away; base qualities are absent.

This clonotype was sampled from a woman in her fifties or sixties with COVID-19, enrolled during active disease. The receptor chain draws on TRBV15 and TRBJ2-1; the D gene is perhaps TRBD2, on 7 matching bases. The specimen sequenced was peripheral blood. The base sequence is TGTGCCACCAGCAGAGATCGGAGGGGGGGCAAGAGTGAGCAGTTCTTC. Its coded protein is CATSRDRRGGKSEQFF.